The following is a TCR beta chain sequence with its context. The treatment was: randomized to nivolumab then ipilimumab (arm A) or the reverse (arm B). Patients had received no earlier DNA-damaging chemotherapy. This record comes from a study of sequential checkpoint blockade in melanoma. Turning to the study itself: Both treatment sequences were followed by maintenance nivolumab.

Germline assignment: CDR1 SGHNT and CDR2 YENEEA. V was trimmed by 5 bases and J by 3 bases, leaving 16 bases between them. CDR3 length: 16 residues. Repertoires were generated with immunoSEQ multiplex PCR, while TCRdb's copy carries only in-frame clones and drops some. The table lists roughly 4,700 clones, about 34% of them singletons. This clonotype originated in a human donor with melanoma. The chain employs TRBV11-3 and TRBJ1-4, with a tentative D call TRBD1 (5 bases). Material: tumor tissue (inferred from file names), obtained from a patient given nivolumab and ipilimumab in sequence. CDR3 DNA: TGTGCCAGCAGCCTAACTCCAGGGTTGGCTAATGAAAAACTGTTTTTT. Translation gives CASSLTPGLANEKLFF.